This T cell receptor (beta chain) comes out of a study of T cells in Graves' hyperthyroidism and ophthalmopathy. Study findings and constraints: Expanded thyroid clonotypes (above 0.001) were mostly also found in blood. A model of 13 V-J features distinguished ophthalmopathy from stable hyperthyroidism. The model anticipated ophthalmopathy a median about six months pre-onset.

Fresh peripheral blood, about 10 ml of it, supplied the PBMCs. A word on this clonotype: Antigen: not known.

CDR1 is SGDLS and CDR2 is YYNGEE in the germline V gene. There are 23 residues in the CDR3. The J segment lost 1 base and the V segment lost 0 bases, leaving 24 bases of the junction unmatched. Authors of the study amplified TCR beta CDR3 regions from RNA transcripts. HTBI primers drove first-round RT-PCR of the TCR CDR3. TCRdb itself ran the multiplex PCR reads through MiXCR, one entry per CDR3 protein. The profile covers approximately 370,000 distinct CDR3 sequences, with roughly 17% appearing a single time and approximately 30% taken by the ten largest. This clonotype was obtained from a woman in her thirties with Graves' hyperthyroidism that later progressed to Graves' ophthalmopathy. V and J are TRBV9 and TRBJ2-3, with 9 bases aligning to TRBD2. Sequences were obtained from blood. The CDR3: CASSVADFGFSGGYPSGTDTQYF. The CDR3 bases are TGTGCCAGCAGCGTAGCTGATTTCGGGTTTAGCGGGGGTTACCCATCGGGCACAGATACGCAGTATTTT.